The sequence of this TCR beta chain was determined in a study of T cells in localized non-small cell lung cancer. The study's findings and limits: Higher T cell density in the blood was associated with longer overall survival, whereas higher adjacent-lung clonality associated with shorter survival. Appearances in adjacent lung were noted for a median about 50 of the top 100 tumor clones. Among the tissues sampled, uninvolved adjacent lung had the highest T cell clonality, above tumor.

This table comes from immunoSEQ multiplex PCR, and its TCRdb copy is limited to in-frame clones, with some not included. This table has roughly 71,000 clones, less than 90% appearing once. Worth noting for this clone: Its antigen is as yet unknown.

Per germline, CDR1 MNHEY and CDR2 SVGAGI. There are 14 residues in the CDR3. Trimming stripped 4 bases from V and 8 bases from J, with 12 bases between. This sequence originates from a male donor aged 60 or over with stage III squamous cell lung carcinoma. The material sequenced was peripheral blood, taken before any cancer treatment. The gene calls are TRBV6-5 and TRBJ1-6, with unresolved D. Here the CDR3 reads CASSLGRSYSPLHF. The CDR3 bases are TGTGCCAGCAGTTTAGGACGTTCTTATTCACCCCTCCACTTT.